This TCR beta chain was sequenced during a study of tumor and adjacent non-tumor tissue in lung cancer. The CDR3 contains 17 residues. The germline CDR1 and CDR2 sequences are SGHDT and YYEEEE. RNA was extracted from bulk tissue without any cell sorting. This non-tumor lung sample came from over 3 cm beyond the tumor edge. Three rounds of nested PCR, following a modified ARM-PCR protocol, produced the TCRbeta library. TCRdb redid the calling of the multiplex PCR reads with MiXCR, one entry per CDR3 protein. The table has some 95,000 distinct CDR3 sequences, 75% to 85% seen once; the top ten hold roughly 29%. Comments on this clonotype: At one end the junction does not follow the germline gene, possibly because of a read error.

Sample: distant non-tumor lung tissue. This TCR derives from a man aged 60 to 75 with small cell lung cancer. The V gene is TRBV5-6, the J gene TRBJ2-4, with 7 positions matching TRBD2. DNA for the CDR3: TGTGCCAGCAACCCCTCTAGCGGAGGGATAGCTAAAAACAATCAGTACTTC. Its translation is CASNPSSGGIAKNNQYF.